This TCR beta chain was obtained from a study of control samples from healthy donors and cancer patients. The repertoire was sequenced with immunoSEQ multiplex PCR; TCRdb's copy has only in-frame clones and lacks some. The repertoire holds approximately 140,000 clones, with around 90% as singletons. Germline CDR1 and CDR2: SNHLY and FYNNEI. The CDR3 extends over 16 amino acids. Trimming at V came to 3 bases and at J to 1 base, leaving 5 bases not matched to a gene. The chain couples TRBV2 to TRBJ1-5; 8 nucleotides match TRBD1. Sequencing used blood. This receptor was identified in a man aged 30-40 years in good health. The DNA of the CDR3 is TGTGCCAGCAGTGACAGGGGGCGCGGGAGCAATCAGCCCCAGCATTTT. Amino acids: CASSDRGRGSNQPQHF.